This section outlines one TCR beta chain sequence together with its context. Its antigen is currently not known. Base qualities were left out, and no much larger clone turns up one base away. The cohort was made up of approximately 670 healthy bone marrow donors. At the time of sampling, all cohort members were nominally healthy, though unrecorded immune exposures were likely present. The donor tested CMV seropositive and was one of the 289 seropositive cohort members. A peripheral blood sample was collected from each donor, and TCR beta sequencing was performed on peripheral blood mononuclear cells. Genomic DNA was extracted from the blood cell samples with the Qiagen DNeasy Blood Extraction Kit. Inclusive of the bounding cysteine and phenylalanine, the CDR3 is 15 residues long. CDR3 DNA is the only sequence kept; it has 45 bases, read in frame from the first base. Trimming removed 5 bases from V and 4 bases from J; the gene matches leave 7 bases unexplained. The germline V gene (reference sequence) sets CDR1 to SGHAT and CDR2 to FQDESV.

The protocol used for the library was the immunoSEQ multiplex PCR assay. For the multiplex PCR, a mixture combining 60 forward primers for TCR Vbeta segments and 13 reverse primers for TCR Jbeta segments was used. The CDR3 region of rearranged TCR beta genes was amplified from genomic DNA with a multiplex PCR assay. The Illumina HiSeq System was used to sequence the amplified TCR beta libraries as 87-base-pair reads. Under the source paper's analysis protocol: Across the 670 or so repertoires, a later analysis counted around 80 million unique TCR beta chains, around 11 million of which were shared by at least two donors. To remove PCR and sequencing errors, raw reads were error-corrected and collapsed into unique sequences using a nearest-neighbor algorithm that merged closely related sequences. Alignment of CDR3 sequences to IMGT reference sequences was used to assign V, D and J gene segments. For a sequence to be retained, a match of at least six nucleotides to both a V gene segment and a J gene segment was required. A rearrangement counted as productive if the CDR3 had no stop codons and remained in frame with V and J, and every other rearrangement counted as non-productive. Following IMGT convention, CDR3 was defined as the stretch from the second conserved V-encoded cysteine to the conserved J-encoded phenylalanine. In an earlier analysis of roughly 610 of the donors, sequences lacking an unambiguous match to a single V gene segment were excluded. In an earlier analysis of 450 to 700 of the donors, V segments were called functional above 56.7% productive rearrangements and were called segregating when the between-donor standard deviation exceeded 5%. To diagnose cytomegalovirus status from the catalog of TCR beta chain sequences, a statistical classification framework was built. A later analysis assigned V and J genes by comparing TCR nucleotide sequences with IMGT/GENE-DB human TR gene sequences. Using the TCRdist pipeline, a later analysis assigned CDR3 sequences along with most-parsimonious VDJ recombination scenarios. In a later analysis, each TCR beta chain was defined by its CDR3 amino acid sequence together with its V-gene family, and reads lacking a unique V-gene family were excluded. To address suspected cross-contamination and a sequencing artifact, a later analysis removed some 620 highly shared, low-generation-probability nucleotide sequences. A later analysis calculated a clonal expansion index for each public chain from normalized within-repertoire ranks of inferred template counts. Generation probabilities in a later analysis came from a VDJ recombination model fitted to out-of-frame rearrangements, and those results were checked against IGoR. A later analysis scored TCR-TCR, TCR-HLA and TCR-CMV co-occurrence with hypergeometric tests, applying a repertoire-size bias correction to TCR pairs. False discovery rates were estimated in a later analysis by permuting HLA or CMV assignments 20 times. In a later analysis, co-occurring TCRs were grouped using DBSCAN, with TCRdist sequence similarity added in when clustering inside HLA-allele-positive subsets. Repertoires with fewer than 30,000 or more than 120,000 public chains, plus five repertoires with anomalous nucleotide sharing, were excluded from co-occurrence clustering. TCRdb's version of the immuneACCESS table is confined to in-frame rearrangements and falls short of the full clone set. An unresolved V gene accounts for under half of the shortfall where checked; the remainder is of unknown origin. The V and J calls and clone size were taken over from that table, and D and trimming were inferred from the DNA. This sample has roughly 150,000 clones in its table, and around 84% of those were observed once. The ten largest clones capture roughly 2.5% of the sample.

This sample was taken from a study of cytomegalovirus exposure and HLA in healthy donors (TCRdb year 2017). Context from the whole study: In an earlier analysis of 550 to 750 of the donors, around 300 Gb of sequence data and 90 million to 120 million unique TCR beta sequences from 150 million to 200 million T cells were reported. To predict cytomegalovirus infection status, the study combined high-throughput TCR immunosequencing, statistical association of individual TCRs with disease status, and machine learning. In addition to the first cohort of around 670 subjects, a separate validation cohort of 120 different subjects was used. In the later analysis, no new phenotypic data were used to find candidate immune exposures; instead, reliance was placed on TCR beta sequences and their occurrence across donors. The aim of the study was to test whether cataloging public T cell receptors could identify signatures of past pathogen exposure. Every repertoire in the discovery cohort had been generated on one and the same sequencing platform. To decide whether each TCR beta V gene segment behaved as functional or pseudogenic, an earlier analysis of some 600 of the donors relied on high-throughput TCR beta sequencing. The number of donors typed differed by locus, with about 629-640 for A, B, C, DRB1 and DQB1, roughly 520 for DQA1, 606 for DPA1, and approximately 470 for DPB1. Using immunosequencing, the study profiled T cell repertoires from fewer than 700 subjects and related those repertoires to cytomegalovirus serostatus. Roughly five DR-DQ haplotypes were treated as single units for association and clustering because of strong linkage in the cohort. An early release that covered about 600 HLA-typed donors contained around 330 gigabases of sequencing data and tens of millions of unique TCR sequences. Among 300 to 500 genotyped donors of the cohort, an average of approximately 200,000 unique TCR beta nucleotide sequences was sequenced per donor, of which about 19% were non-productive. A later genetic analysis used genome-wide SNP genotypes for about three fifths of the roughly 700 donors, treating that subset as a discovery cohort. Donor age, sex, ethnicity and CMV serostatus were collected together with the repertoire data. In a later analysis, previously published TCR beta repertoires from hundreds of donors were re-analyzed and high-resolution HLA genotyping was added so that TCR occurrence patterns could be studied. Of the approximately 400 genotyped donors, 70% to 90% were placed in the genetic ancestry cluster associated with self-reported Caucasian donors. HLA typing included class I and class II loci at four-digit resolution.

Findings and caveats that apply to the study as a whole: Strong co-occurrence of HLA alleles, especially DR and DQ, made assigning TCR associations to individual alleles difficult. Approximately 18 rarely observed V segments, including chromosome 9 orphons, were excluded from the earlier analysis of just under 600 of the donors because counts were too low. CMV serostatus was the only immune exposure information available for the cohort. HLA typing was unavailable for some donors at each locus, so association tests used only the typed subset. Compared with the approximately 600-donor mean, donors in an Asian-associated ancestry cluster had fewer N-insertions in productive TCRs, according to a later genetic analysis. Compared with equally common non-associated chains, HLA-associated TCR beta chains in a later analysis were more clonally expanded and had lower generation probabilities. V-gene and J-gene trimming of TCR beta chains was associated with a missense DCLRE1C variant in a later genetic analysis, and the association was replicated in an independent cohort. Correlated functional status among segregating V segments might be attributable to linkage disequilibrium, but an unknown experimental factor could not be ruled out. While some public TCRs were present in many individuals, most TCR sequences turned up only very rarely across donors. Three of the identified cytomegalovirus-associated TCR beta chains were confirmed in vitro to be specific for cytomegalovirus antigens. The sequencing pipeline was judged likely to have produced a cluster of highly shared sequence variants as a technical artifact. A further reported finding was that TCR beta sequences accurately predicted the HLA-A and HLA-B alleles for most subjects in the first cohort. Cytomegalovirus status was reported to be diagnosed by the classifier with high specificity and sensitivity in both the original and validation cohorts. Some IMGT-functional V segments, including TRBV6-2 and TRBV6-3, could not be distinguished by the 87-base-pair reads and were therefore excluded. A total of fewer than 200 TCR beta chains were listed by the study as associated with cytomegalovirus. Sequencing depth was assumed to be roughly uniform across donors in the presence/absence analyses, though that assumption may not hold. In a later analysis, most CMV-associated TCR beta chains were found to appear HLA-restricted, with HLA associations seemingly driven largely by CMV exposure. The authors suggested that the approach could potentially be generalized to other disease states and immunological phenotypes. In a later analysis, some 17,000 TCR beta sequences were associated with specific HLA alleles at a false discovery rate of 0.05. Only TCR beta chains were sequenced in this cohort, and the absence of alpha or paired-chain data limited detectable features. An earlier analysis of 450 to 750 of the donors showed that most TCR beta V segments appeared in productive rearrangements either about 87% or about 30% of the time, which broadly matched IMGT annotations. In a later analysis, several top co-occurrence clusters were reported to appear linked to parvovirus B19, influenza, CMV and Epstein-Barr virus. In a later analysis, TCR association rates were found to vary across HLA loci, with the most associated TCRs seen for DRB1 alleles and the fewest for HLA-C alleles.

The rearranged segments are TRBV11-1 and TRBJ1-2, and 10 junction bases match TRBD1. This clonotype originated in a man aged 30 to 39 in good health and CMV-seropositive. Sequenced input: PBMCs. The CDR3 loop reads CASSVDRGLGYGYTF. The DNA sequence reads TGTGCCAGCAGCGTCGACAGGGGGCTTGGCTATGGCTACACCTTC.